Sequencing of this T cell receptor (beta chain) was carried out in a study of T cell repertoires in cytomegalovirus infection. Overall study: In public TCR beta signatures, there were indications of both CMV infection and matching HLA type.

A word on this clonotype: What it binds is not known.

Germline V gene data show CDR1 as SGHVS and CDR2 as FQNEAQ. The V segment lost 3 bases and the J segment 5 bases; nucleotides outside the gene matches: 12. The CDR3 is made up of 16 amino acids. Study-level results: Carriers of CMV plus the relevant HLA were identified by cumulative public TCR beta family frequency. The response measured ex vivo was dominated by TCR beta clonotypes (HLA-C-restricted and CMV-specific).

TCRdb fed the reads into MiXCR, producing one record per CDR3 protein. This table holds 150,000 to 200,000 distinct CDR3 sequences, roughly 27% found once. The receptor comes from a human donor in good health (CMV status not recorded). Some clones in this sample may be carry-over from other donors' samples. Sequencing was done on a sample of PBMCs. The gene calls are TRBV7-8 and TRBJ2-7; 8 bases map to TRBD2. The CDR3: CASSFPRERGRNEQYF. CDR3 coding DNA: TGTGCCAGCAGCTTTCCCCGAGAGCGGGGGAGGAACGAGCAGTACTTC.